The 3 T cell receptor beta chains presented below share a single source sample, sequenced in a study of T cells in Graves' hyperthyroidism and ophthalmopathy. Amplified regions were TCR beta CDR3 sequences from RNA transcripts. The HTBI primer set was used in a first-round RT-PCR of the TCR CDR3. One entry per CDR3 protein, called by TCRdb with MiXCR from the multiplex PCR reads. This sample has 600,000 to 650,000 distinct CDR3 sequences; around 15% occur once, and the top ten carry approximately 3.8%. The sequenced sample consisted of blood. Receptors originate from a woman in her twenties or thirties with Graves' hyperthyroidism.

CDR3 protein: CASIQQDIYEQYF. In nucleotides, the CDR3 is TGTGCCAGCATCCAACAGGATATCTACGAGCAGTACTTC. The chain couples TRBV6-1 to TRBJ2-7; D possibly corresponds to TRBD1 (5 bases). The germline V gene has CDR1 MNHNS and CDR2 SASEGT. There are 13 residues in the CDR3. V lost 7 bases and J 3 bases, leaving 13 bases between the germline ends.

This clonotype was seen a handful of times. The V gene is TRBV13, the J gene TRBJ2-1; 10 bases match TRBD1. V was pared by 5 bases and J by 9 bases, with 10 bases of the junction left unmatched. In germline, CDR1 is PRHDT, CDR2 FYEKMQ (reference sequence). This CDR3 is built from 15 residues. Here the CDR3 reads CASSPGQGRTGEQFF. Written as DNA, the CDR3 is TGTGCCAGCAGCCCGGGACAGGGGAGGACAGGTGAGCAGTTCTTC. The variable domain in full, with the rest retrieved from reference TRBV13 and TRBJ2-1, is AAGVIQSPRHLIKEKRETATLKCYPIPRHDTVYWYQQGPGQDPQFLISFYEKMQSDKGSIPDRFSAQQFSDYHSELNMSSLELGDSALYFCASSPGQGRTGEQFFGPGTRLTVL.

The chain uses TRBV12-3 or TRBV12-4 and TRBJ1-1; possibly TRBD1 for D (5 bases). The germline V and J ends were trimmed by 8 bases and 0 bases, with 19 bases remaining between them. The CDR3 contains 16 residues. CDR3: CASVPTGVLMNTEAFF. Here the CDR3 DNA reads TGTGCCAGCGTCCCGACGGGGGTCCTCATGAACACTGAAGCTTTCTTT.